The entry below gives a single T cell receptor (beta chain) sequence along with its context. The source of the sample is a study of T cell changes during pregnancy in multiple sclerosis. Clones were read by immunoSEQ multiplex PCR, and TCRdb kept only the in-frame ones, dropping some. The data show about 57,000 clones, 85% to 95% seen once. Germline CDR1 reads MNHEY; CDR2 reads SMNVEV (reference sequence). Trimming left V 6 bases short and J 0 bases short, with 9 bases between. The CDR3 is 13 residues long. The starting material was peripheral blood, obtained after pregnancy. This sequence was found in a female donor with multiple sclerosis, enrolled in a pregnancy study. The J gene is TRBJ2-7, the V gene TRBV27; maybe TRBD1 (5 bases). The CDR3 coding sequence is TGTGCCAGCAGAGGACACACCTCCTACGAGCAGTACTTC. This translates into CASRGHTSYEQYF.